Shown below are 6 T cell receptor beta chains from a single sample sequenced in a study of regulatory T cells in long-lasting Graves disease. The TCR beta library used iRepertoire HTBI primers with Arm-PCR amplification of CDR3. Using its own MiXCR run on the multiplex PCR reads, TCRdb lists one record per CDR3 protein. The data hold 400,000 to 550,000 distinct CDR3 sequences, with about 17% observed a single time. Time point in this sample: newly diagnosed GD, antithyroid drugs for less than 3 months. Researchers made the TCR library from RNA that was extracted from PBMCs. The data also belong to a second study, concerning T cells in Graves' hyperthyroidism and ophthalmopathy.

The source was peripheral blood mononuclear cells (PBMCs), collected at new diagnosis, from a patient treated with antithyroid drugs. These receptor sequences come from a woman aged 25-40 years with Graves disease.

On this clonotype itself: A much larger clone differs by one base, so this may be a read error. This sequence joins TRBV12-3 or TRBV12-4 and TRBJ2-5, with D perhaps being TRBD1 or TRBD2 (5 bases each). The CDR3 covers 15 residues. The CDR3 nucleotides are TGTGCCAGCAGTTTAGCGGGACGGCAGCAAGAGGCCCAGTACTTC. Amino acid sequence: CASSLAGRQQEAQYF.

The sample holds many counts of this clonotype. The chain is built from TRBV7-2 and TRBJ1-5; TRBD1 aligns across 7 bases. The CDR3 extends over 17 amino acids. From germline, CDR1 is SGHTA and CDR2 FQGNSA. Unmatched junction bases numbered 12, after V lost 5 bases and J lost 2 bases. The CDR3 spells CASSLRDSIIGNQPQHF. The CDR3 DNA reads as TGTGCCAGCAGCCTACGGGACAGTATCATAGGCAATCAGCCCCAGCATTTT. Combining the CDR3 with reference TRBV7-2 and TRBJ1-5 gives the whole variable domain GAGVSQSPSNKVTEKGKDVELRCDPISGHTALYWYRQSLGQGLEFLIYFQGNSAPDKSGLPSDRFSAERTGGSVSTLTIQRTQQEDSAVYLCASSLRDSIIGNQPQHFGDGTRLSIL.

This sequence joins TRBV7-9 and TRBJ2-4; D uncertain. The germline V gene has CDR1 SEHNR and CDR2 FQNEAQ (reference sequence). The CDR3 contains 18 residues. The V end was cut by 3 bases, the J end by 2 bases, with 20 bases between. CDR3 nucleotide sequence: TGTGCCAGCAGCTTTCCTGTCGAAGGAAGGGTGTCCAAAAACATTCAGTACTTC. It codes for CASSFPVEGRVSKNIQYF. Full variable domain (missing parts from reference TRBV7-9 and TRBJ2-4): DTGVSQNPRHKITKRGQNVTFRCDPISEHNRLYWYRQTLGQGPEFLTYFQNEAQLEKSRLLSDRFSAERPKGSFSTLEIQRTEQGDSAMYLCASSFPVEGRVSKNIQYFGAGTRLSVL.

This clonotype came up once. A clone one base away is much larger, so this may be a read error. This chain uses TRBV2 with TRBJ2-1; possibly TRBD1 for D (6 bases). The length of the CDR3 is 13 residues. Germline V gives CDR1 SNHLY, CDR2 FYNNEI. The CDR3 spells CAGRDRDTREQFF. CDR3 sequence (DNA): TGTGCCGGCAGGGACCGGGACACCCGGGAGCAGTTCTTC.

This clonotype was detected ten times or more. CDR3 in amino acids: CASSIGLAADTQYF. For the CDR3, the DNA is TGCGCCAGCAGTATCGGACTAGCGGCAGATACGCAGTATTTT. V and J are TRBV10-1 and TRBJ2-3; 10 positions agree with TRBD2. The CDR3 contains 14 residues. V shed 5 bases, J shed 4 bases, and the junction held 3 bases outside the gene matches. Germline CDR1 reads WNHNN; CDR2 reads SYGVQD (reference sequence).

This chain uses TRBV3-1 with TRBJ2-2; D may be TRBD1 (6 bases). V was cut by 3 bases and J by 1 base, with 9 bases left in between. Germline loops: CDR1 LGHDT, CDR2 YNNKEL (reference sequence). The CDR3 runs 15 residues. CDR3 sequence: CASSHRGQNTGELFF. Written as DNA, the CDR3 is TGTGCCAGCAGCCACAGGGGACAGAACACCGGGGAGCTGTTTTTT.